This T cell receptor (beta chain) was profiled in a study of CD8 T cells in ankylosing spondylitis. Study results and caveats: Peripheral blood held disease-linked clones only at relatively low frequency, and these were CD8+. Among TCR beta sequences, a motif of fewer than 10 highly homologous variants appeared characteristic of ankylosing spondylitis blood.

MiXCR, applied by TCRdb to the 5' RACE reads, yields one record per CDR3 protein. The sample comprises some 840,000 distinct CDR3 sequences, about an eighth of which are singletons, and roughly 0.51% rests with the top ten. In regard to this clonotype: The antigen remains unidentified.

The TCR was taken from a male donor with ankylosing spondylitis. Sequencing was done on a sample of blood, either unsorted or a sorted T cell fraction (not recorded which).

CDR3 region: CASSHEGGIYEQFF. DNA of the CDR3: TGTGCCAGCTCACACGAAGGGGGTATCTATGAGCAGTTCTTC. V usage is TRBV18 and J usage is TRBJ2-1; possible D gene TRBD1, 6 bases. Trimming cost V 4 bases and J 8 bases, with 15 bases left between them. The V gene's germline CDR1 is KGHSH and CDR2 LQKENI. The CDR3 is 14 residues long.